These 21 T cell receptor beta chains were all obtained from the same sample, sequenced in a study of T cell responses to AZD1222 COVID-19 vaccine. Sequencing was performed with immunoSEQ multiplex PCR; in TCRdb, only in-frame clones are kept and a portion is missing. Among roughly 150,000 clones, around 90% were seen once, and the ten largest hold roughly 6%. This sample comprised peripheral blood, obtained 28 days after the second AZD1222 dose. These receptors were obtained from an adult who received the AZD1222 COVID-19 vaccine.

V is TRBV18 and J is TRBJ1-6; D gene ambiguous. CDR1 and CDR2 (germline): KGHSH, LQKENI. CDR3 size: 15 residues. The germline V and J ends were trimmed by 3 bases and 5 bases, with 11 bases remaining between them. The CDR3 protein is CASSPKGVNNSPLHF. The CDR3 DNA reads as TGTGCCAGCTCACCGAAGGGTGTGAATAATTCACCCCTCCACTTT.

This clone appeared once. V and J are TRBV7-9 and TRBJ1-4, with D unclear. V gave up 5 bases and J gave up 3 bases, with 16 bases separating them. The CDR3 runs 16 residues. Germline values: CDR1 SEHNR, CDR2 FQNEAQ (reference sequence). In DNA form, the CDR3 reads TGTGCCAGCAGCCGAGGTGTTCGGGAGTCTAATGAAAAACTGTTTTTT. It yields the protein CASSRGVRESNEKLFF.

This clone was recorded only once. The CDR3 protein is CASSHRGQETQYF. DNA of the CDR3: TGTGCCAGCAGCCATCGCGGACAAGAGACCCAGTACTTC. V is TRBV3-1 (or the pseudogene TRBV3-2) and J is TRBJ2-5; D is ambiguous. The CDR3 covers 13 residues. From germline, CDR1 is LGHDT and CDR2 YNNKEL (reference sequence). The germline V and J ends were trimmed by 3 bases and 2 bases, with 7 bases remaining between them.

The chain links TRBV30 to TRBJ2-2; D remains ambiguous. Germline V lookup: CDR1 GTSNPN, CDR2 SVGIG (reference sequence). Trimming left V 2 bases short and J 6 bases short, with 10 bases between. The CDR3 extends over 13 amino acids. The CDR3 DNA is TGTGCCTGGAGTAGGGCTTACTCCGGGGAGCTGTTTTTT. Translated: CAWSRAYSGELFF.

V and J are TRBV19 and TRBJ1-5, with 8 bases identical to TRBD1. The CDR3 consists of 14 residues. Germline lookup yields CDR1 LNHDA and CDR2 SQIVND (reference sequence). J lost 7 bases, V lost 6 bases, and 8 bases had no gene match. The CDR3: CASRPKDRVQPQHF. Written as DNA, the CDR3 is TGTGCCAGTAGACCGAAGGACAGGGTCCAGCCCCAGCATTTT.

The chain uses TRBV5-1 and TRBJ2-2; 8 bases align to TRBD1. Looked up from germline, CDR1 is SGHRS and CDR2 is YFSETQ. Trimming cost V 0 bases and J 7 bases; bases outside gene matches: 8. The CDR3 spans 16 residues. This CDR3 reads CASSLEGRGQGGELFF. Here the CDR3 DNA reads TGCGCCAGCAGCTTGGAGGGCAGGGGGCAAGGCGGGGAGCTGTTTTTT.

The V and J genes are TRBV7-2 and TRBJ2-6, with unresolved D. The germline CDR1 and CDR2 sequences are SGHTA and FQGNSA. The V end lost 6 bases, the J end lost 0 bases, and 18 bases lay between the germline ends. This CDR3 is 18 amino acids long. The CDR3 nucleotides are TGTGCCAGCAGGCGAAGAGACACGCCGATCTCTGGGGCCAACGTCCTGACTTTC. Protein: CASRRRDTPISGANVLTF. The full variable domain, with the rest looked up from reference TRBV7-2 and TRBJ2-6, is GAGVSQSPSNKVTEKGKDVELRCDPISGHTALYWYRQSLGQGLEFLIYFQGNSAPDKSGLPSDRFSAERTGGSVSTLTIQRTQQEDSAVYLCASRRRDTPISGANVLTFGAGSRLTVL.

The chain carries TRBV6-6 and TRBJ1-3; D gene unclear. Trimming cost V 4 bases and J 4 bases, with 8 bases left between them. The CDR3 loop spans 13 amino acids. CDR1 and CDR2 from the germline V gene are MNHNY and SVGAGI (reference sequence). This CDR3 is CASSSTVGNTIYF. The DNA of the CDR3 is TGTGCCAGCAGTTCCACAGTCGGAAACACCATATATTTT.

The genes are TRBV2 and TRBJ2-4; D not certain. Trimming shortened V by 8 bases and J by 0 bases, and 2 bases separated the two germline ends. CDR3 length equals 11 residues. The germline CDR1 and CDR2 sequences are SNHLY and FYNNEI. Here the CDR3 reads CASEAKNIQYF. The DNA of the CDR3 is TGTGCCAGCGAAGCCAAAAACATTCAGTACTTC.

The chain links TRBV29-1 to TRBJ2-1; D gene uncertain. V lost 8 bases and J 2 bases, leaving 13 bases between the germline ends. Germline V lookup: CDR1 SQVTM, CDR2 ANQGSEA. This CDR3 spans 13 amino acids. Here the CDR3 reads CSTSEVTYNEQFF. Here the CDR3 DNA reads TGCAGCACTTCTGAAGTAACCTACAATGAGCAGTTCTTC.

The V gene is TRBV6-1, the J gene TRBJ1-2; the match to TRBD1 covers 7 bases. The CDR3 totals 13 residues. CDR1 is MNHNS, CDR2 SASEGT, per germline. Trimming cost V 7 bases and J 8 bases; bases outside gene matches: 10. The CDR3 region is CASTLRQGEGYTF. CDR3 DNA sequence: TGTGCCAGCACCCTAAGACAGGGCGAGGGCTACACCTTC.

The chain is built from TRBV5-5 and TRBJ1-1, with D perhaps TRBD1 (5 bases). This CDR3 has 15 residues. Looked up from germline, CDR1 is SGHKS and CDR2 is YYEKEE (reference sequence). V lost 0 bases and J 0 bases, leaving 9 bases between the germline ends. The CDR3 nucleotides are TGTGCCAGCAGCTTGGCCGGGACCTTGAACACTGAAGCTTTCTTT. Protein: CASSLAGTLNTEAFF.

The genes are TRBV28 and TRBJ1-5, with unresolved D. This CDR3 has 14 residues. Trimming took 2 bases from V and 1 from J, leaving 6 bases between them. Germline-derived CDR1 and CDR2 are MDHEN and SYDVKM. CDR3: CASSLLSSNQPQHF. CDR3 sequence (DNA): TGTGCCAGCAGTTTACTCTCGAGCAATCAGCCCCAGCATTTT.

The V and J genes are TRBV6-4 and TRBJ2-1, with D possibly being TRBD2 (5 bases). V lost 0 bases and J 9 bases, leaving 15 bases between the germline ends. The CDR3 has 15 amino acids. Germline loops: CDR1 MRHNA, CDR2 SNTAGT. The CDR3 here is CASSDSSREHGEQFF. The DNA of the CDR3 is TGTGCCAGCAGTGACTCGAGTCGGGAACACGGTGAGCAGTTCTTC.

The chain combines TRBV6-8 with TRBJ2-3; 10 nucleotides line up with TRBD2. The CDR3 has 17 residues. The V segment lost 10 bases and the J segment 1 base; nucleotides outside the gene matches: 14. Germline lookup yields CDR1 MNHGY and CDR2 SAAAGT. CDR3 nucleotides: TGTGCCACAAGGAGGGCTAGCGGGAGCCACCGCACAGATACGCAGTATTTT. Protein sequence: CATRRASGSHRTDTQYF.

This clone was seen once. The chain couples TRBV5-1 to TRBJ2-1, with TRBD1 as a possible D gene (6 bases). Per the germline V gene, CDR1 is SGHRS and CDR2 is YFSETQ. The CDR3 spans 13 residues. With 0 bases removed from V and 12 bases from J, the gap between germline ends came to 13 bases. CDR3 loop: CASSLGQALGQFF. The CDR3 nucleotides are TGCGCCAGCAGCTTGGGACAGGCTTTAGGGCAGTTCTTC.

This sequence joins TRBV2 and TRBJ2-2; 8 bases are a match to TRBD1. The CDR3 has 14 residues. V shed 7 bases and J 4 bases; nucleotides not matched to a gene: 5. The V gene's germline CDR1 is SNHLY and CDR2 FYNNEI. CDR3 nucleotide sequence: TGTGCCAGCACCCTTGACAGGGGCACCGGGGAGCTGTTTTTT. Translating it yields CASTLDRGTGELFF.

This clone was seen only once. The rearrangement links TRBV5-4 to TRBJ1-2; TRBD1 matches 7 bases. CDR3 length equals 16 residues. CDR1 and CDR2 from the germline V gene are SGHNT and YYREEE (reference sequence). With V trimmed by 3 bases and J by 4 bases, 12 bases remained unmatched. CDR3 coding DNA: TGTGCCAGCAGCTCCCCGCGGGGACAGCAGAGCTATGGCTACACCTTC. It translates to CASSSPRGQQSYGYTF. Full variable domain (remainder filled in from reference TRBV5-4 and TRBJ1-2): ETGVTQSPTHLIKTRGQQVTLRCSSQSGHNTVSWYQQALGQGPQFIFQYYREEENGRGNFPPRFSGLQFPNYSSELNVNALELDDSALYLCASSSPRGQQSYGYTFGSGTRLTVV.

The table lists this clone with a count of one. This sequence joins TRBV6-5 and TRBJ2-3; 7 bases fit TRBD2. The ends lost 6 bases at V and 4 bases at J; junction bases unmatched: 4. This CDR3 spans 13 amino acids. Germline V gives CDR1 MNHEY, CDR2 SVGAGI. The CDR3 region is CASSLGLADTQYF. CDR3 nucleotide sequence: TGTGCCAGCAGCCTCGGACTAGCAGATACGCAGTATTTT.

The chain employs TRBV3-1 (or the pseudogene TRBV3-2) and TRBJ1-5; no clear D gene. V was pared by 1 base and J by 2 bases, with 6 bases between. Germline CDR1 reads LGHDT; CDR2 reads YNNKEL (reference sequence). The CDR3 contains 14 residues. CDR3 in amino acids: CASSQGRGNQPQHF. The CDR3 bases are TGTGCCAGCAGCCAAGGTAGGGGCAATCAGCCCCAGCATTTT.

This chain uses TRBV14 with TRBJ2-5; 9 bases agree with TRBD1. Germline CDR1 is SGHDN and CDR2 is FVKESK. The trim removed 3 bases at V and 9 bases at J, leaving 8 bases unmatched. The CDR3 extends over 14 amino acids. The CDR3 bases are TGTGCCAGCAGCCACCGAGGACAGGGGTCTTCCCAGTACTTC. This gives the protein CASSHRGQGSSQYF.